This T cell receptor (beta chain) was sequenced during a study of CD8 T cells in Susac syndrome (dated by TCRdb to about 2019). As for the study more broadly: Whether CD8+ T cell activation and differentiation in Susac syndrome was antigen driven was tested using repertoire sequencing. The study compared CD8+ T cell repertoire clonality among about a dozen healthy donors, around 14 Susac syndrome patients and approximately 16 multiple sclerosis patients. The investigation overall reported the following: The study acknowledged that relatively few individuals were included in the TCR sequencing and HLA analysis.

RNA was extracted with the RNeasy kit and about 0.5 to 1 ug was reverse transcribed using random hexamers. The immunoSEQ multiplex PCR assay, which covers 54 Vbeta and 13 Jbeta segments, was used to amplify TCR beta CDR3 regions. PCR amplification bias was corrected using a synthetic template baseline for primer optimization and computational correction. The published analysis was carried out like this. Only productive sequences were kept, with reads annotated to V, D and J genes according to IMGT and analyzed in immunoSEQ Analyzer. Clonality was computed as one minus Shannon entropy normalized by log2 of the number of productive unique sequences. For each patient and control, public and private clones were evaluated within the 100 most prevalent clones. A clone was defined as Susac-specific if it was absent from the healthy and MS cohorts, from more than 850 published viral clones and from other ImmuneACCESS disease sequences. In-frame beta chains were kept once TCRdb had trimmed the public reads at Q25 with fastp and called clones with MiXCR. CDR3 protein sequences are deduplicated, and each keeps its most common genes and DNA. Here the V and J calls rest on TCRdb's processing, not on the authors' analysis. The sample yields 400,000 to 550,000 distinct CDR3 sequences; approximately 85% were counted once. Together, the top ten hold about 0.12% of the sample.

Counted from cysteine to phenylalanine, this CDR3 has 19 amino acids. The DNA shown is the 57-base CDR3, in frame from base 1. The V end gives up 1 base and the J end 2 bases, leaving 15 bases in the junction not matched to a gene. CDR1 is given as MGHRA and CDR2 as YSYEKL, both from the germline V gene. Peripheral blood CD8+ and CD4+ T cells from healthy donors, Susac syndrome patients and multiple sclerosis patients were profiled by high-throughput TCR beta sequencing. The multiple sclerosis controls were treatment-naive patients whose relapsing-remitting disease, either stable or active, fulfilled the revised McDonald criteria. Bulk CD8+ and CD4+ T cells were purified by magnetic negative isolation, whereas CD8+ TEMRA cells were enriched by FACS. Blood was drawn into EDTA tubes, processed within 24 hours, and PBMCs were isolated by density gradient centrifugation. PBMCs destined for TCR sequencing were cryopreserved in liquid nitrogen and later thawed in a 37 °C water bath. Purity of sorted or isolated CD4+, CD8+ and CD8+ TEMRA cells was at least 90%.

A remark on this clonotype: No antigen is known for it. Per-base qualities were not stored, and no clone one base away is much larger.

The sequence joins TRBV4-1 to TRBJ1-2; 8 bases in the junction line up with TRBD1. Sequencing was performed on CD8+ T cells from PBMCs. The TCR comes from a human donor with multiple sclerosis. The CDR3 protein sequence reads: CASSQGHGQGSYKNYGYTF. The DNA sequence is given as TGCGCCAGCAGCCAAGGACATGGACAGGGCTCCTACAAGAACTATGGCTACACCTTC.